The sequence of this TCR beta chain was determined in a study of cytomegalovirus exposure and HLA in healthy donors. Study-level findings and limits: Investigators reported 150 to 200 TCR beta chains as tied to cytomegalovirus. That first-cohort TCR clusters tended to co-occur in the 95 to 150 validation repertoires was found in a later analysis.

Germline V gene lookup returns CDR1 MGHDK and CDR2 SYGVNS. The V end was cut by 3 bases, the J end by 9 bases, with 18 bases between. The CDR3 runs to 15 residues. Data came from immunoSEQ multiplex PCR; TCRdb stores just in-frame clones and leaves some out. Of roughly 190,000 clones in the sample, around nine tenths were seen once. In the case of this clone: The antigen is unknown.

Input material: PBMCs. V and J are TRBV25-1 and TRBJ2-1, with a possible D match to TRBD2 (6 bases). This clonotype originated in a man aged 25-45 years in good health and CMV-seropositive. CDR3 in DNA: TGTGCCAGCAGTGAGCCCGGAGGGGCAAGGGGTGAGCAGTTCTTC. Its translation is CASSEPGGARGEQFF.